The clone carrying this TCR beta chain has a handful of counts. Its antigen is currently unknown. Stated time point: pre-treatment sample, taken before nivolumab and TIL therapy. The data are from a study of TIL therapy for anti-PD-1-resistant metastatic lung cancer. Points from the study as a whole: The baseline peripheral repertoire was partially replaced by infused TIL clonotypes that later decayed.

The libraries were made with immunoSEQ v3. Profiling relied on immunoSEQ multiplex PCR, and the TCRdb table lists in-frame clones only, not all of them. This repertoire shows about 60,000 clones, around 69% found once; its top ten account for 6% to 8.5%. The germline V and J ends were trimmed by 8 bases and 9 bases, with 8 bases remaining between them. This CDR3 has 10 residues. CDR1 WNHNN and CDR2 SYGVQD come from the germline V gene (reference sequence). The sequence derives from a person aged 25 to 80 with non-small cell lung cancer. J is TRBJ1-3 and V is TRBV10-1; D is uncertain. The input for sequencing was blood, taken at baseline. Here the CDR3 reads CASPIGTIYF. CDR3 coding DNA: TGCGCCAGCCCTATTGGCACCATATATTTT.